A selection of T cell receptor beta chains follows, all from one sample in a study of blood T cell repertoires in COVID-19. Data came from immunoSEQ multiplex PCR; TCRdb stores just in-frame clones and leaves some out. The table shows about 410,000 clones, with just under 90% occurring only once. Sequenced material: PBMCs or T cells enriched from blood (not recorded which). These receptors all stem from a woman aged 25-40 years who had recovered from COVID-19. Both conserved end residues are part of each CDR3. D genes are given only for firm matches. Some rows have no size entry. The others give once, few or many, or a class for an expanded clone.

D gene	V gene	CDR3 length	clone size	J gene	CDR3 DNA	CDR3 protein
TRBD1	TRBV5-1	16	NA	TRBJ2-1	TGCGCCAGCAGCTCGGGACAGATCAACTTGGTTAATGAGCAGTTCTTC	CASSSGQINLVNEQFF
TRBD1	TRBV6-6	15	NA	TRBJ2-7	TGTGCCAGCAGGTCGGGACAGGTGGCCGGATACGAGCAGTACTTC	CASRSGQVAGYEQYF
TRBD1	TRBV5-1	15	NA	TRBJ2-3	TGCGCCAGCAGCGCTTCGGGACAGGGGGTGGATACGCAGTATTTT	CASSASGQGVDTQYF
NA	TRBV7-9	14	NA	TRBJ1-1	TGTGCCAGCAGCTCTTCACAGGTTAGCACTGAAGCTTTCTTT	CASSSSQVSTEAFF
NA	TRBV27	16	once	TRBJ2-5	NA	CASSTSTGYAIETQYF
NA	TRBV4-1	16	few	TRBJ1-4	TGCGCCAGCAGCCAAGACCGGGGGTACAGTAATGAAAAACTGTTTTTT	CASSQDRGYSNEKLFF
NA	TRBV5-1	14	NA	TRBJ1-1	TGCGCCAGCAGGGTAGGAGTGGTGACCACTGAAGCTTTCTTT	CASRVGVVTTEAFF
NA	TRBV7-9	15	once	TRBJ1-5	TGTGCCAGCAGCCAAACAGGGTTCCCAAATCAGCCCCAGCATTTT	CASSQTGFPNQPQHF
TRBD2	TRBV7-3	19	NA	TRBJ2-3	TGTGCCAGCAGCTTAGGAGGAACGGGAGGGCCGTTTGGCACAGATACGCAGTATTTT	CASSLGGTGGPFGTDTQYF
NA	TRBV4-2	15	NA	TRBJ2-7	TGTGCCAGCAGCCAGGACTCTGGGGGGACCTACGAGCAGTACTTC	CASSQDSGGTYEQYF
NA	TRBV30	13	NA	TRBJ1-5	TGTGCCTGGAGTGAGGGGCTTAATCAGCCCCAGCATTTT	CAWSEGLNQPQHF
NA	TRBV5-6	15	NA	TRBJ2-5	TGTGCCAGCAGCTTGTATGCGGGTCCCCAAGAGACCCAGTACTTC	CASSLYAGPQETQYF
TRBD1	TRBV18	16	NA	TRBJ1-1	TGTGCCAGCTCACCAAACAGGGGGCTCGGAAACACTGAAGCTTTCTTT	CASSPNRGLGNTEAFF
NA	TRBV18	14	NA	TRBJ1-4	TGTGCCAGCTCACCGCGTCGGGGTTATGAAAAACTGTTTTTT	CASSPRRGYEKLFF
NA	TRBV4-1	16	NA	TRBJ2-7	TGCGCCAGCAGCCAAGATAAGGGGGTTAGGGGATACGAGCAGTACTTC	CASSQDKGVRGYEQYF
TRBD1	TRBV27	13	once	TRBJ2-3	TGTGCCAGTCGGACAGGCTTAGGGGATACGCAGTATTTT	CASRTGLGDTQYF
NA	TRBV16	14	NA	TRBJ1-5	TGTGCCAGCAGCCAATCTCGGGGGGCTGAGCCCCAGCATTTT	CASSQSRGAEPQHF
NA	TRBV4-3	15	NA	TRBJ2-7	TGCGCCAGCAGCCTGTCGAGGGACACCTTATACGAGCAGTACTTC	CASSLSRDTLYEQYF
NA	TRBV21-1	17	NA	TRBJ1-1	TGTGCCAGCAGCAATCTGGGAATAACTCGGGGGAACACTGAAGCTTTCTTT	CASSNLGITRGNTEAFF
TRBD2	TRBV27	16	NA	TRBJ2-7	TGTGCCAGCAGTACCCGACTAGCGGGAGGGCCCCACGAGCAGTACTTC	CASSTRLAGGPHEQYF
NA	TRBV10-3	15	NA	TRBJ1-3	TGTGCCATCAGGGAGGATATGGGCCCTGGAAACACCATATATTTT	CAIREDMGPGNTIYF
NA	TRBV5-1	15	NA	TRBJ1-5	TGCGCCAGCAAGATAGTCAGGGCTGGCAATCAGCCCCAGCATTTT	CASKIVRAGNQPQHF
TRBD2	TRBV7-3	14	NA	TRBJ2-1	TGTGCCAGCAGCGCCCAAGCGGGGGATCTTGAGCAGTTCTTC	CASSAQAGDLEQFF
TRBD2	TRBV30	15	NA	TRBJ2-5	TGTGCCTGGGCCGGTAGCGGGGGAATTCAAGAGACCCAGTACTTC	CAWAGSGGIQETQYF
NA	TRBV7-9	15	NA	TRBJ2-7	TGTGCCAGCAGCTCGCCAGACGGGGACTCCTACGAGCAGTACTTC	CASSSPDGDSYEQYF
TRBD2	TRBV12-5	16	NA	TRBJ2-1	TGTGCTAGTGGTTTTTCGGCGGGGGGGCTCTACAATGAGCAGTTCTTC	CASGFSAGGLYNEQFF
NA	TRBV9	13	NA	TRBJ2-7	TGTGCCAGCTCCCCGCTGGGGGACAACGAGCAGTACTTC	CASSPLGDNEQYF
NA	TRBV7-9	17	NA	TRBJ1-3	TGTGCCAGCAGCTTCACTTATAGGACAGAGTCTGGAAACACCATATATTTT	CASSFTYRTESGNTIYF
TRBD2	TRBV11-2	16	once	TRBJ2-4	TGTGCCAGCAGCTTAGATCTAGGGCTAGCGGCAAACATTCAGTACTTC	CASSLDLGLAANIQYF
TRBD2	TRBV6-1	15	NA	TRBJ2-7	TGTGCCAGCAGTGAAGCCTCTGCGGGAGGGCTGGAGCAGTACTTC	CASSEASAGGLEQYF